The rows below give T cell receptor beta chains drawn from one sample of a study of neurological immune-mediated disorders. TCRdb independently ran MiXCR on the 5' RACE reads; one entry per CDR3 protein. This table has about 55,000 distinct CDR3 sequences, roughly 4.6% appearing once. Specimen: PBMCs. These receptors came from a man aged 50-60 years with multiple sclerosis. Both conserved end residues are part of each CDR3. Each record gives: clone size, V gene, D gene, J gene, CDR3 DNA, CDR3 protein. The D gene is left open where the match is weak. A clone size is listed for some rows: how often the clone was seen (once, few, many), or a class if it is expanded.

-	TRBV12-3/TRBV12-4	-	TRBJ2-1	TGTGCCAGCAGGCCAAGGGCCGGGAATCAGCTCTACAATGAGCAGTTCTTC	CASRPRAGNQLYNEQFF
many	TRBV10-3	-	TRBJ2-5	TGTGCCATCAGTGAGGGGGGGGCCCTCCCCGACCAAGAGACCCAGTACTTC	CAISEGGALPDQETQYF
many	TRBV5-1	-	TRBJ2-3	TGCGCCAGCGCCCCCTCTGGGGGGAACACAGATACGCAGTATTTT	CASAPSGGNTDTQYF
many	TRBV7-3	-	TRBJ2-5	TGTGCCAGCAGCTTAACCGGTCGGGGAGAGACCCAGTACTTC	CASSLTGRGETQYF
many	TRBV24-1	-	TRBJ2-7	TGTGCCACCAGTGATTGGGCTTCATCCGAGCAGTACTTC	CATSDWASSEQYF
many	TRBV6-5	-	TRBJ1-2	TGTGCCAGCAGTTCAACCTATGGCTACACCTTC	CASSSTYGYTF
many	TRBV5-1	-	TRBJ2-3	TGCGCCAGCAGCTTGCGGGGGGCCCCCACAGATACGCAGTATTTT	CASSLRGAPTDTQYF
many	TRBV29-1	TRBD1	TRBJ1-2	TGCAGCGTTGAAGCCTCCCTACATACAGGGGGGGACTATGGCTACACCTTC	CSVEASLHTGGDYGYTF
many	TRBV9	TRBD2	TRBJ2-1	TGTGCCAGCAGCCCTACGGGCGGGAGGAATGAGCAGTTCTTC	CASSPTGGRNEQFF
many	TRBV5-1	-	TRBJ1-1	TGCGCCAGCAGCGCCCAGGGAGGGACTGAAGCTTTCTTT	CASSAQGGTEAFF
many	TRBV14	TRBD2	TRBJ2-1	TGTGCCAGCAGCCAAGATCTAGGGAGGGTCAACAATGAGCAGTTCTTC	CASSQDLGRVNNEQFF
few	TRBV2	TRBD2	TRBJ2-5	TGTGCCAGCAGTCGGGAGGGCCTGGAGACCCAGTACTTC	CASSREGLETQYF
few	TRBV6-5	-	TRBJ2-2	TGTGCCAGCAGTTATAGGGGCGGGGAGCTGTTTTTT	CASSYRGGELFF
-	TRBV5-1	TRBD1	TRBJ2-7	TGCGCCAGCAGCCCCCGGGTCTTGGGACAGGGGTCCTACGAGCAGTACTTC	CASSPRVLGQGSYEQYF
many	TRBV5-1	-	TRBJ2-2	TGCGCCAGCAGCTTGGTGGGCAGGACCGGGGAGCTGTTTTTT	CASSLVGRTGELFF
many	TRBV10-2	-	TRBJ2-7	TGCGCCAGCAGTAATGGACAGAACTACGAGCAGTACTTC	CASSNGQNYEQYF
many	TRBV6-6	TRBD1	TRBJ1-2	TGTGCCAGCAGGGACCGGGACAGAGTCTATGGCTACACCTTC	CASRDRDRVYGYTF
many	TRBV7-9	-	TRBJ2-3	TGTGCCAGCAGCCAAAGCGAGGATACGCAGTATTTT	CASSQSEDTQYF
few	TRBV12-3/TRBV12-4	-	TRBJ1-1	TGTGCCAGCAGTTTAACAGGTGGGATGAACACTGAAGCTTTCTTT	CASSLTGGMNTEAFF
many	TRBV5-1	TRBD1	TRBJ2-7	TGCGCCAGCAGCTGGGGCCAGGGGGCCCACGAGCAGTACTTC	CASSWGQGAHEQYF
many	TRBV14	-	TRBJ2-7	TGTGCCAGCAGCCAGCTCGGGGGCTACGAGCAGTACTTC	CASSQLGGYEQYF
few	TRBV28	-	TRBJ1-2	TGTGCCATCCTTGGGGGGGTAGAGGGCTACACCTTC	CAILGGVEGYTF